Following are 18 T cell receptor beta chains from one sample sequenced in a study of technical replicates of blood from a handful of donors. Clones were read by immunoSEQ multiplex PCR, and TCRdb kept only the in-frame ones, dropping some. Of some 17,000 clones in the sample, around 87% were seen once. The material sequenced was PBMCs. The source is a human donor in good health.

This sequence joins TRBV27 and TRBJ2-7, with TRBD2 matching over 8 bases. The germline V gene has CDR1 MNHEY and CDR2 SMNVEV (reference sequence). There are 15 residues in the CDR3. After removal of 1 base from V and 5 bases from J, the junction contained 7 bases not matched to a gene. The CDR3 coding sequence is TGTGCCAGCAGTTTATTAACTAGCGGCGCCCACGAGCAGTACTTC. The encoded protein is CASSLLTSGAHEQYF.

The chain joins TRBV6-4 to TRBJ2-3; TRBD1 agrees at 9 bases. CDR3 length equals 16 residues. Germline V gene data show CDR1 as MRHNA and CDR2 as SNTAGT. V dropped 5 bases and J dropped 2; count of bases not matched to a gene: 8. CDR3 in amino acids: CASSSRGQGTTDTQYF. As DNA, the CDR3 is TGTGCCAGCAGTTCCCGGGGACAGGGCACCACAGATACGCAGTATTTT.

As to this clone: The junction departs from germline at one end; a sequencing error may be responsible. The chain recombines TRBV19 with TRBJ2-5; D is unresolved. The CDR3 has 13 amino acids. Germline CDR1 reads LNHDA; CDR2 reads SQIVND (reference sequence). This CDR3 is CASSPNHGATRYF. As DNA, the CDR3 is TGTGCCAGTAGTCCTAACCACGGAGCCACCCGGTACTTC.

J is TRBJ2-5 and V is TRBV7-2, with D perhaps matching TRBD2 (5 bases). Germline V gene sequence: CDR1 SGHTA, CDR2 FQGNSA. V dropped 1 base and J dropped 9 bases, with 15 bases sitting between them. The CDR3 covers 14 residues. The CDR3 nucleotides are TGTGCCAGCAGCTTAGATGCGGAGTCCGGGGCCCAGTACTTC. Amino acid sequence: CASSLDAESGAQYF.

The chain is built from TRBV27 and TRBJ2-7; possible D gene TRBD1, 5 bases. Trimming pared 9 bases from V and 2 bases from J, leaving 17 bases between. The CDR3 has 14 amino acids. The germline V gene encodes CDR1 MNHEY and CDR2 SMNVEV (reference sequence). This chain's CDR3 is CASWGPERTYEQYF. CDR3 nucleotides: TGTGCCAGTTGGGGCCCGGAGAGAACCTACGAGCAGTACTTC.

The chain has TRBV18 and TRBJ1-4; D possibly corresponds to TRBD1 (6 bases). This CDR3 region has 13 residues. V was pared by 5 bases and J by 8 bases, with 12 bases between. The germline gives CDR1 KGHSH, CDR2 LQKENI. CDR3 region: CASSEDRAEKLFF. CDR3 nucleotides: TGTGCCAGCTCAGAGGACAGAGCCGAAAAACTGTTTTTT.

The CDR3 region is CASSLGTGGENNEQFF. CDR3 nucleotides: TGTGCCAGCAGTTTAGGCACTGGGGGCGAGAACAATGAGCAGTTCTTC. V and J are TRBV28 and TRBJ2-1; possibly TRBD1 for D (6 bases). This CDR3 contains 16 residues. Germline loops: CDR1 MDHEN, CDR2 SYDVKM. Trimming removed 2 bases from V and 5 bases from J, with 16 bases in between.

This clone was detected only once. This sequence joins TRBV7-9 and TRBJ1-1; no clear D. Trimming took off 1 base at V and 4 bases at J, with 7 bases between the two ends. The CDR3 totals 13 residues. Germline V gene sequence: CDR1 SEHNR, CDR2 FQNEAQ (reference sequence). The CDR3 region is CASSLDEVTEAFF. In DNA form, the CDR3 reads TGTGCCAGCAGCTTAGATGAGGTCACTGAAGCTTTCTTT.

This clone was seen just once. V usage is TRBV18 and J usage is TRBJ2-5, with TRBD1 identical over 8 bases. The CDR3 is made up of 15 amino acids. V trimming: 4 bases; J trimming: 5 bases; junction bases outside the gene matches: 9. The germline V gene has CDR1 KGHSH and CDR2 LQKENI. The CDR3 sequence: CASSLLGTGGETQYF. The CDR3 bases are TGTGCCAGCTCACTCCTTGGGACAGGTGGGGAGACCCAGTACTTC. Full variable domain (remainder filled in from reference TRBV18 and TRBJ2-5): NAGVMQNPRHLVRRRGQEARLRCSPMKGHSHVYWYRQLPEEGLKFMVYLQKENIIDESGMPKERFSAEFPKEGPSILRIQQVVRGDSAAYFCASSLLGTGGETQYFGPGTRLLVL.

V is TRBV10-3 and J is TRBJ2-1, with D possibly matching TRBD1 (5 bases). CDR1 ENHRY and CDR2 SYGVKD come from the germline V gene. The CDR3 has 15 residues. V lost 7 bases, J lost 3 bases, and 16 bases lay in between. DNA for the CDR3: TGTGCCATCAAAGACCACCAGGGTGGCTACAATGAGCAGTTCTTC. It translates to CAIKDHQGGYNEQFF.

The V call is TRBV28, the J call TRBJ1-5; no firm D call. The CDR3 has 12 residues. The V gene lost 7 bases and the J gene lost 6 bases, with 10 bases spanning the gap. CDR1 and CDR2 (germline): MDHEN, SYDVKM. CDR3 sequence reads: CASNIIRQPQHF. The CDR3 DNA reads as TGTGCCAGCAACATAATACGTCAGCCCCAGCATTTT.

The V and J genes are TRBV7-9 and TRBJ1-1; D is unresolved. Trimming removed 7 bases from V and 4 bases from J, with 10 bases in between. The CDR3 runs to 12 residues. Germline lookup yields CDR1 SEHNR and CDR2 FQNEAQ (reference sequence). CDR3: CASTPLITEAFF. The CDR3, as DNA: TGTGCCAGCACCCCCCTAATCACTGAAGCTTTCTTT. Drawing the rest from reference TRBV7-9 and TRBJ1-1, the complete variable domain is DTGVSQNPRHKITKRGQNVTFRCDPISEHNRLYWYRQTLGQGPEFLTYFQNEAQLEKSRLLSDRFSAERPKGSFSTLEIQRTEQGDSAMYLCASTPLITEAFFGQGTRLTVV.

J is TRBJ2-3 and V is TRBV7-9, with 12 bases that match TRBD2. J gave up 9 bases and V 3 bases, and 7 bases lay outside the gene matches. Germline CDR1 is SEHNR and CDR2 is FQNEAQ (reference sequence). This CDR3 has 15 amino acids. The CDR3 reads CASSFTTSGRGTQYF. The CDR3 DNA reads as TGTGCCAGCAGCTTTACGACTAGCGGGAGAGGAACGCAGTATTTT.

The chain links TRBV7-8 to TRBJ1-2; TRBD1 agrees at 8 bases. J gave up 5 bases and V 1 base, and 3 bases lay outside the gene matches. Per the germline V gene, CDR1 is SGHVS and CDR2 is FQNEAQ. The CDR3 has 14 residues. The CDR3 nucleotides read TGTGCCAGCAGCTTAGGGGACAGGAATTATGGCTACACCTTC. Amino acids: CASSLGDRNYGYTF.

V is TRBV7-3 and J is TRBJ2-1; 15 bases agree with TRBD2. Germline CDR1 and CDR2: SGHTA and FQGTGA. CDR3 size: 16 residues. J lost 7 bases, V lost 4 bases, and 5 bases had no gene match. CDR3 DNA: TGTGCCAGCAGCTCGTCCGGGACTAGCGGGAGGAATGAGCAGTTCTTC. Its protein is CASSSSGTSGRNEQFF.

V is TRBV2 and J is TRBJ1-2; D is undetermined. This CDR3 has 15 residues. With 2 bases removed from V and 5 bases from J, the gap between germline ends came to 15 bases. The germline CDR1 and CDR2 sequences are SNHLY and FYNNEI. This CDR3 reads CASSEIVATGYGYTF. The CDR3 DNA sequence: TGTGCCAGCAGTGAAATCGTAGCTACTGGGTATGGCTACACCTTC.

V usage is TRBV28 and J usage is TRBJ2-1, with TRBD2 identical over 14 bases. The CDR3 runs to 16 residues. Germline CDR1 MDHEN, CDR2 SYDVKM. The V and J ends lost 5 bases and 8 bases, in that order; junction bases with no gene match: 8. CDR3 in amino acids: CASSPPGLAGVHEQFF. DNA for the CDR3: TGTGCCAGCAGTCCTCCGGGACTAGCGGGAGTACATGAGCAGTTCTTC.

The genes are TRBV5-5 and TRBJ2-3; D might be TRBD1 (5 bases). Trimming cost V 4 bases and J 4 bases, with 13 bases left between them. Germline CDR1 and CDR2: SGHKS and YYEKEE (reference sequence). The length of the CDR3 is 14 residues. CDR3 coding DNA: TGTGCCAGCAGCACTACCCAGGGCGCAGATACGCAGTATTTT. Amino acid sequence: CASSTTQGADTQYF.